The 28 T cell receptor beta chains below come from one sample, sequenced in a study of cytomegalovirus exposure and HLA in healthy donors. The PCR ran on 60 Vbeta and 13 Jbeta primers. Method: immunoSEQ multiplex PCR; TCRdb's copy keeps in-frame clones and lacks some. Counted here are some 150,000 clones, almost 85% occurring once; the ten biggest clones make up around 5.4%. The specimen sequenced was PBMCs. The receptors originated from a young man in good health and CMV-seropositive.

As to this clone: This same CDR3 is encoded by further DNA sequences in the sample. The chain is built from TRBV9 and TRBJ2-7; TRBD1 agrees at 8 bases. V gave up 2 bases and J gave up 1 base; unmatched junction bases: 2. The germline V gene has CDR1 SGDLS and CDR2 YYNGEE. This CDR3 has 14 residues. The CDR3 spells CASSVTGGSYEQYF. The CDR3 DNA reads TGTGCCAGCAGCGTTACAGGGGGGTCCTACGAGCAGTACTTC.

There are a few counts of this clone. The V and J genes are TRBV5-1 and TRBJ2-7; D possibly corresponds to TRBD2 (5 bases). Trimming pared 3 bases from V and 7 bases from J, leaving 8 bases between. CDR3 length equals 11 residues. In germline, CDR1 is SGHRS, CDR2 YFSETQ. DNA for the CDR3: TGCGCCAGCAGCTCGCCGGGGGAGCAGTACTTC. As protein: CASSSPGEQYF.

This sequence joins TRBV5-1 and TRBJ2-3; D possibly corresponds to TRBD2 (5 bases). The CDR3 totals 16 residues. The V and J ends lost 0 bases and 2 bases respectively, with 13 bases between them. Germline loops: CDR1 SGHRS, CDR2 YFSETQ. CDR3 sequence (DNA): TGCGCCAGCAGCTTGGGGAGCGGTCAAAACACAGATACGCAGTATTTT. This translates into CASSLGSGQNTDTQYF.

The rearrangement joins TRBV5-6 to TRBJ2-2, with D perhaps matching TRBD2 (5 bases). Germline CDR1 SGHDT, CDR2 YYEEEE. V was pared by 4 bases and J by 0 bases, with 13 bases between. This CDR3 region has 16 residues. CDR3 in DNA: TGTGCCAGCAGCGGAGGACTTTACGCGAACACCGGGGAGCTGTTTTTT. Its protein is CASSGGLYANTGELFF.

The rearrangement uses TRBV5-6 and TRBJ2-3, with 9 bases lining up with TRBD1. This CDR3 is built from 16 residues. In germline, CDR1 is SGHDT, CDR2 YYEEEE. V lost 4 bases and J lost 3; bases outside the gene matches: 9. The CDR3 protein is CASSQKGQGTTDTQYF. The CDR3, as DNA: TGTGCCAGCAGCCAAAAAGGACAGGGGACGACAGATACGCAGTATTTT.

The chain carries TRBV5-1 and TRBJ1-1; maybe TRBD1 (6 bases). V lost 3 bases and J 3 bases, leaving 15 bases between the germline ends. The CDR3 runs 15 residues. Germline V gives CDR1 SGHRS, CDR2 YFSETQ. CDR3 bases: TGCGCCAGCAGCTCCAGGGGTTTGGGGGACACTGAAGCTTTCTTT. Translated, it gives CASSSRGLGDTEAFF.

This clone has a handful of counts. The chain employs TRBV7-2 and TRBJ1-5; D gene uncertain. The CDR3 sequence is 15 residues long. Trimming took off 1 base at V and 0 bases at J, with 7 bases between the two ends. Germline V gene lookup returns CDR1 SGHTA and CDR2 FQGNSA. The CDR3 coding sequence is TGTGCCAGCAGCTTAGAAATTTATAGCAATCAGCCCCAGCATTTT. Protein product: CASSLEIYSNQPQHF.

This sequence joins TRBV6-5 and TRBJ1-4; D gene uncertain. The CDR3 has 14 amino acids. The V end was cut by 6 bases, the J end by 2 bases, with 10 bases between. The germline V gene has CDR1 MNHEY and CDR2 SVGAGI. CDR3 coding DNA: TGTGCCAGCAGGCTTCCCGGGACTAATGAAAAACTGTTTTTT. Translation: CASRLPGTNEKLFF.

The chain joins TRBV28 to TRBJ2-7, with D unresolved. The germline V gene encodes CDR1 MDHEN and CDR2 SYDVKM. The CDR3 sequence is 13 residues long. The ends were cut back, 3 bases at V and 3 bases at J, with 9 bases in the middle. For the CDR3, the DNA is TGTGCCAGCAGTTTGAACAGATTCTACGAGCAGTACTTC. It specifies CASSLNRFYEQYF.

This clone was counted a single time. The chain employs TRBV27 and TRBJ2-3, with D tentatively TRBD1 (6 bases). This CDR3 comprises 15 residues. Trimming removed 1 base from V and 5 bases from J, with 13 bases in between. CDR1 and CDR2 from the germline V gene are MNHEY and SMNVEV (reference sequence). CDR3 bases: TGTGCCAGCAGTTTATACACAGGGTGGGGAGATACGCAGTATTTT. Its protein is CASSLYTGWGDTQYF.

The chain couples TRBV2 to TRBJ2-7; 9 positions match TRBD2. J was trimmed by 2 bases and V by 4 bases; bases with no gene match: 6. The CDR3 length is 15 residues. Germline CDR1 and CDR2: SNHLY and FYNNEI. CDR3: CASSGWREGAYEQYF. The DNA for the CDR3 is TGTGCCAGCAGTGGGTGGCGGGAGGGCGCCTACGAGCAGTACTTC.

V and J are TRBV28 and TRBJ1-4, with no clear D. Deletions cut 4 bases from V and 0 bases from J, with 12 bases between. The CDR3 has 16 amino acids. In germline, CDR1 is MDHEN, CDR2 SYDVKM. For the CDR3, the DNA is TGTGCCAGCAGTTCACCACCGGGAGCAACTAATGAAAAACTGTTTTTT. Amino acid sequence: CASSSPPGATNEKLFF.

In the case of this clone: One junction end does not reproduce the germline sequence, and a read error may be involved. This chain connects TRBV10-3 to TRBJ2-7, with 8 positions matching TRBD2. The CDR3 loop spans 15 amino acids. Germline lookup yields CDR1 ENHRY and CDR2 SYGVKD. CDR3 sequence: CAISQSGGLGNEQYF. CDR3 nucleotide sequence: TGTGCCATCAGTCAGTCGGGGGGACTAGGTAACGAGCAGTACTTC.

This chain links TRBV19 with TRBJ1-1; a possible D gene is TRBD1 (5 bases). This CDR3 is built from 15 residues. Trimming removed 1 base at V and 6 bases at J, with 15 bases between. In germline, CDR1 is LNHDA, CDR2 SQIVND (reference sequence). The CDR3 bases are TGTGCCAGTAGTATAGCCCCGGGTGGGGGGGCTGAAGCTTTCTTT. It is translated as CASSIAPGGGAEAFF.

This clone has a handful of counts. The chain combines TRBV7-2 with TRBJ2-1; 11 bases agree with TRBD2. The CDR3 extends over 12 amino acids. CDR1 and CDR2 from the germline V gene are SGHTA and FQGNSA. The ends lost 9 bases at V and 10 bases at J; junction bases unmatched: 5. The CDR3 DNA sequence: TGTGCCAGTCGGGGACTAGCGGTAGAGCAGTTCTTC. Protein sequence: CASRGLAVEQFF.

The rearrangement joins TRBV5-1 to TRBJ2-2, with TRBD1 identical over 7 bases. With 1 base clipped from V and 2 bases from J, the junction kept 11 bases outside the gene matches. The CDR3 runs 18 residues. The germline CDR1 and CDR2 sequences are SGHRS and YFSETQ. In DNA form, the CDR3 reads TGCGCCAGCAGCTTGATCGGGATCCGACAGGGAAACACCGGGGAGCTGTTTTTT. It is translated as CASSLIGIRQGNTGELFF.

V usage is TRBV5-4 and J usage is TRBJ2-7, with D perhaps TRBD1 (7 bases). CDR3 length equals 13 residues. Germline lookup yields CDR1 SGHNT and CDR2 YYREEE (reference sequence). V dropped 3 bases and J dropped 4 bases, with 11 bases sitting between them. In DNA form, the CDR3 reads TGTGCCAGCAGCTACAGGGGAGGTTACGAGCAGTACTTC. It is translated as CASSYRGGYEQYF. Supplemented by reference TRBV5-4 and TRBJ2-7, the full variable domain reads ETGVTQSPTHLIKTRGQQVTLRCSSQSGHNTVSWYQQALGQGPQFIFQYYREEENGRGNFPPRFSGLQFPNYSSELNVNALELDDSALYLCASSYRGGYEQYFGPGTRLTVT.

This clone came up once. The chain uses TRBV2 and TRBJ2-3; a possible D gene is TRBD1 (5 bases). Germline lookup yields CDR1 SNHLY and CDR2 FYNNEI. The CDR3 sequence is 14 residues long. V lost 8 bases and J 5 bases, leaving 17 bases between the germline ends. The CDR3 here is CASRRGGYRDTQYF. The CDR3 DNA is TGTGCCAGCCGTAGGGGCGGATACCGAGATACGCAGTATTTT.

CDR3 residues: CASSNLGGGTDTQYF. For the CDR3, the DNA is TGTGCCAGCAGCAATTTAGGGGGTGGCACAGATACGCAGTATTTT. V is TRBV21-1 and J is TRBJ2-3; the D call TRBD1 from the table was never checked on the DNA. TRBV21-1 is an annotated pseudogene. This CDR3 region has 15 residues.

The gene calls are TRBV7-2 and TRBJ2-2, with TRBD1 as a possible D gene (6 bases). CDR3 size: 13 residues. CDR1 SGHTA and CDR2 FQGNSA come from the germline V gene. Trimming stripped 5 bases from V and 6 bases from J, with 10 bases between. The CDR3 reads CASSPGQSGELFF. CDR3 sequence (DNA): TGTGCCAGCAGCCCGGGACAATCCGGGGAGCTGTTTTTT.

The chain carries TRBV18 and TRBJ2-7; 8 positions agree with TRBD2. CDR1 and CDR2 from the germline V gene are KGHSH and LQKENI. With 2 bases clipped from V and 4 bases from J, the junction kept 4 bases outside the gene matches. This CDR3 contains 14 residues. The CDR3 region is CASSPEVAGYEQYF. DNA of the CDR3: TGTGCCAGCTCACCAGAGGTAGCGGGGTACGAGCAGTACTTC.

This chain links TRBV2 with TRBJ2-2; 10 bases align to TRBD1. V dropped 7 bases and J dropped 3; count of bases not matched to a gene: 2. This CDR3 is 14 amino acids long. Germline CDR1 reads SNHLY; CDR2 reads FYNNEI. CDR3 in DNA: TGTGCCAGCAAGGGACAGGGGTACACCGGGGAGCTGTTTTTT. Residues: CASKGQGYTGELFF.

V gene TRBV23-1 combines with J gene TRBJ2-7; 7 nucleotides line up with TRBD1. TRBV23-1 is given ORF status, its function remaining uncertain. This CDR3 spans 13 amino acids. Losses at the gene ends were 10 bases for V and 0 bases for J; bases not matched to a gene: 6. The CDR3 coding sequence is TGCGCCATCTCCGGGACAGTCTCCTACGAGCAGTACTTC. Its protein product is CAISGTVSYEQYF.

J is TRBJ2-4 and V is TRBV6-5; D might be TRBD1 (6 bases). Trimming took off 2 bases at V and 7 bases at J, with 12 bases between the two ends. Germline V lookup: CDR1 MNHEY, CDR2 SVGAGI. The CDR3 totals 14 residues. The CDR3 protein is CASSYDLQGNIQYF. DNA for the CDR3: TGTGCCAGCAGTTACGACCTTCAGGGGAACATTCAGTACTTC.

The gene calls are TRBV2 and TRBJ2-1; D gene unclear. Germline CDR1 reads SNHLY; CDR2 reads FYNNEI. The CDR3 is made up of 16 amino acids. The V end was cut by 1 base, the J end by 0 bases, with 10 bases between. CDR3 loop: CASSEGIRSSYNEQFF. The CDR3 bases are TGTGCCAGCAGTGAAGGTATTAGGAGCTCCTACAATGAGCAGTTCTTC.

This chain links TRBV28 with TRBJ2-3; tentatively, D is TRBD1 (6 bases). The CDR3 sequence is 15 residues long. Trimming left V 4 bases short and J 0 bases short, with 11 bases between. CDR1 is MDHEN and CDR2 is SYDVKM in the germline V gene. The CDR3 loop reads CASSSQGSSTDTQYF. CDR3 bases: TGTGCCAGCAGTTCCCAGGGGTCTAGCACAGATACGCAGTATTTT.

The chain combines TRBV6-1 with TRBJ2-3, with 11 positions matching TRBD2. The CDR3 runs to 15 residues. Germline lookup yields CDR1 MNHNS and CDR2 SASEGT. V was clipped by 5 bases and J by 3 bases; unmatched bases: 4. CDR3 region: CASSLTSGVTDTQYF. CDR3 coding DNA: TGTGCCAGCAGTTTGACTAGCGGGGTAACAGATACGCAGTATTTT.

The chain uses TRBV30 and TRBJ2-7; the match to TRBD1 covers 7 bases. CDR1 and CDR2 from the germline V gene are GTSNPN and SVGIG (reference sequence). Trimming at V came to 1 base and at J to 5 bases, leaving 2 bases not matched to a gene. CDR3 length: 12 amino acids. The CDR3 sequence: CAWSETGNEQYF. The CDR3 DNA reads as TGTGCCTGGAGTGAGACAGGGAACGAGCAGTACTTC.